These 30 T cell receptor beta chains were sequenced from one sample in a study of cytomegalovirus exposure and HLA in healthy donors. Assay: immunoSEQ multiplex PCR; the TCRdb copy retains only in-frame clones and omits some. The top ten hold about 3% of the sample, which has about 200,000 clones, 88% seen once. Specimen: PBMCs. The receptors were gathered from a woman younger than 30 in good health and CMV-seronegative.

The genes are TRBV5-1 and TRBJ2-1; D might be TRBD1 (5 bases). V was shortened by 7 bases and J by 6 bases, with 17 bases between the two germline ends. Germline V gives CDR1 SGHRS, CDR2 YFSETQ. This CDR3 contains 14 residues. The CDR3 is CASGALDSRNEQFF. The CDR3 coding sequence is TGCGCCAGCGGAGCCTTAGACAGCCGCAATGAGCAGTTCTTC.

This sequence joins TRBV6-5 and TRBJ2-2, with D possibly TRBD2 on 5 matching bases. The CDR3 is 14 residues long. The V end lost 6 bases, the J end lost 1 base, and 9 bases lay between the germline ends. Germline V CDR1 and CDR2: MNHEY, SVGAGI. In DNA form, the CDR3 reads TGTGCCAGCAGCCGAGGAGGGAACACCGGGGAGCTGTTTTTT. Translation: CASSRGGNTGELFF.

V gene TRBV30 combines with J gene TRBJ1-3; 7 nucleotides agree with TRBD1. The CDR3 totals 14 residues. The V segment lost 3 bases and the J segment 4 bases; nucleotides outside the gene matches: 6. The germline V gene encodes CDR1 GTSNPN and CDR2 SVGIG (reference sequence). The CDR3 loop is CAWRSRTGGNTIYF. The CDR3 bases are TGTGCCTGGAGGTCCCGGACAGGAGGAAACACCATATATTTT.

This clone was counted a few times. The chain uses TRBV7-9 and TRBJ2-7, with D tentatively TRBD2 (5 bases). This CDR3 contains 15 residues. V gave up 3 bases and J gave up 0 bases, with 12 bases separating them. In germline, CDR1 is SEHNR, CDR2 FQNEAQ (reference sequence). CDR3 sequence: CASSLGGGGSYEQYF. In DNA, the CDR3 is TGTGCCAGCAGCTTGGGCGGAGGTGGCTCCTACGAGCAGTACTTC.

CDR3 DNA sequence: TGTGCCAGCAGTGAAGAGACTAGCGGGAGCAGCGAGCAGTACTTC. Its protein is CASSEETSGSSEQYF. This chain joins TRBV6-1 and TRBJ2-7, with 12 positions matching TRBD2. Germline values: CDR1 MNHNS, CDR2 SASEGT. Trimming cost V 1 base and J 6 bases; bases outside gene matches: 4. The CDR3 has 15 residues.

CDR3 protein: CASSDGAYNEQFF. In DNA form, the CDR3 reads TGTGCCAGCAGTGATGGGGCGTACAATGAGCAGTTCTTC. V usage is TRBV6-1 and J usage is TRBJ2-1; maybe TRBD1 (5 bases). The CDR3 consists of 13 residues. Deletions cut 3 bases from V and 4 bases from J, with 7 bases between. The germline gives CDR1 MNHNS, CDR2 SASEGT.

The CDR3 loop reads CASSQEVRTGSQPQHF. Written as DNA, the CDR3 is TGCGCCAGCAGCCAAGAAGTGAGGACAGGTTCTCAGCCCCAGCATTTT. The chain joins TRBV4-1 to TRBJ1-5, with TRBD1 matching over 7 bases. J gave up 6 bases and V 0 bases, and 8 bases lay outside the gene matches. This CDR3 is 16 amino acids long. Germline V gene sequence: CDR1 MGHRA, CDR2 YSYEKL.

In its sample, this clone was seen once. The chain recombines TRBV15 with TRBJ2-7, with a possible D match to TRBD1 (6 bases). V lost 3 bases and J 2 bases, leaving 11 bases between the germline ends. CDR3 size: 14 residues. CDR1 is LNHNV, CDR2 YYDKDF, per germline (reference sequence). The CDR3 loop reads CATSRGAGPYEQYF. The CDR3, as DNA: TGTGCCACCAGCAGGGGGGCAGGGCCCTACGAGCAGTACTTC.

The chain joins TRBV9 to TRBJ2-5; 8 bases line up with TRBD2. The CDR3 contains 14 residues. The germline CDR1 and CDR2 sequences are SGDLS and YYNGEE. V was clipped by 0 bases and J by 5 bases; unmatched bases: 3. This CDR3 is CASSVGASGETQYF. The CDR3 DNA sequence: TGTGCCAGCAGCGTAGGGGCTAGCGGGGAGACCCAGTACTTC. The variable domain in full, completed from reference TRBV9 and TRBJ2-5, reads DSGVTQTPKHLITATGQRVTLRCSPRSGDLSVYWYQQSLDQGLQFLIQYYNGEERAKGNILERFSAQQFPDLHSELNLSSLELGDSALYFCASSVGASGETQYFGPGTRLLVL.

The rearrangement joins TRBV5-4 to TRBJ2-7; TRBD1 matches at 7 bases. The CDR3 runs 15 residues. Germline CDR1 is SGHNT and CDR2 is YYREEE (reference sequence). The junction had 8 bases not matched to a gene; V was cut back by 3 bases and J by 2 bases. CDR3 protein: CASSSQGQPTYEQYF. In DNA, the CDR3 is TGTGCCAGCAGCTCACAGGGACAGCCTACCTACGAGCAGTACTTC.

This chain links TRBV19 with TRBJ2-7; TRBD2 aligns across 8 bases. CDR1 and CDR2 (germline): LNHDA, SQIVND (reference sequence). With 6 bases clipped from V and 6 bases from J, the junction kept 7 bases outside the gene matches. The length of the CDR3 is 13 residues. CDR3 DNA: TGTGCCAGTAGCCACAGCGGGAGTGTCGAGCAGTACTTC. Protein sequence: CASSHSGSVEQYF.

The chain is built from TRBV5-1 and TRBJ2-2; 13 positions agree with TRBD2. After removal of 2 bases from V and 8 bases from J, the junction contained 6 bases not matched to a gene. Germline CDR1 reads SGHRS; CDR2 reads YFSETQ. The CDR3 covers 16 residues. The CDR3 DNA reads as TGCGCCAGCAGCTTACTAGCGGGAGGGCCTCCGGGGGAGCTGTTTTTT. Its translation: CASSLLAGGPPGELFF.

CDR3 sequence (DNA): TGTGCCAGCAGGGACAGGGCGTACCACGAGCAGTACTTC. Translated, it gives CASRDRAYHEQYF. The chain joins TRBV7-2 to TRBJ2-7; 8 nucleotides line up with TRBD1. CDR3 length: 13 residues. J lost 5 bases, V lost 6 bases, and 6 bases had no gene match. Germline V gives CDR1 SGHTA, CDR2 FQGNSA.

The chain links TRBV4-1 to TRBJ2-2; D might be TRBD2 (6 bases). The V end lost 4 bases, the J end lost 3 bases, and 18 bases lay between the germline ends. This CDR3 is 17 amino acids long. Germline CDR1 reads MGHRA; CDR2 reads YSYEKL. CDR3 nucleotides: TGCGCCAGCAGCCCTACTAGCCTCAGTTTGGACACCGGGGAGCTGTTTTTT. This translates into CASSPTSLSLDTGELFF.

Of note for this clone: The junction differs from germline at one of its ends, possibly a read error. This chain joins TRBV2 and TRBJ2-2, with TRBD2 matching over 12 bases. This CDR3 contains 14 residues. CDR1 is SNHLY, CDR2 FYNNEI, per germline. CDR3 DNA: TGTGCCAGCGGACTAGCGGGACTGGCCGGGGAGCTGCTTTTT. Translation: CASGLAGLAGELLF.

The chain employs TRBV6-1 and TRBJ2-7; perhaps TRBD2 as D (5 bases). This CDR3 comprises 12 residues. Germline CDR1 MNHNS, CDR2 SASEGT. Between the trimmed V and J ends, which lost 7 bases and 6 bases, there was a span of 13 bases. The CDR3 DNA reads TGTGCCAGCATCTTTCGGGGTAGCGAGCAGTACTTC. Translating it yields CASIFRGSEQYF.

The sample holds a few counts of this clone. This chain connects TRBV19 to TRBJ2-2; TRBD2 might be the D (6 bases). The CDR3 extends over 17 amino acids. Germline assignment: CDR1 LNHDA and CDR2 SQIVND (reference sequence). V lost 6 bases and J 0 bases, leaving 17 bases between the germline ends. The DNA of the CDR3 is TGTGCCAGTAGGGCCCCTCTAGCGAAAACGAACACCGGGGAGCTGTTTTTT. Amino acid sequence: CASRAPLAKTNTGELFF.

The chain links TRBV7-2 to TRBJ2-7, with TRBD2 matching over 7 bases. CDR1 and CDR2 from the germline V gene are SGHTA and FQGNSA. Losses at the gene ends were 1 base for V and 2 bases for J; bases not matched to a gene: 5. This CDR3 is built from 15 residues. The CDR3 bases are TGTGCCAGCAGCTTAGTATGGGAGGGAGCCTACGAGCAGTACTTC. Protein product: CASSLVWEGAYEQYF.

V gene TRBV28 combines with J gene TRBJ1-1, with TRBD1 identical over 7 bases. After removal of 4 bases from V and 9 bases from J, the junction contained 11 bases not matched to a gene. The germline V gene has CDR1 MDHEN and CDR2 SYDVKM. The CDR3 sequence is 14 residues long. CDR3 DNA: TGTGCCAGCAGTTCTTTTGGGGACAGCGACAAAGCTTTCTTT. Amino acid sequence: CASSSFGDSDKAFF.

The rearrangement links TRBV28 to TRBJ1-5; D is ambiguous. CDR1 and CDR2 (germline): MDHEN, SYDVKM. V lost 4 bases, J lost 6 bases, and 4 bases lay in between. This CDR3 region has 11 residues. The DNA of the CDR3 is TGTGCCAGCAGTTCCCTTCAGCCCCAGCATTTT. Protein sequence: CASSSLQPQHF.

This clone was detected only once. The V call is TRBV5-1, the J call TRBJ2-7; 7 bases map to TRBD2. CDR1 is SGHRS, CDR2 YFSETQ, per germline. The CDR3 sequence is 14 residues long. The V segment lost 0 bases and the J segment 0 bases; nucleotides outside the gene matches: 0. CDR3 in amino acids: CASSLGGGSYEQYF. Here the CDR3 DNA reads TGCGCCAGCAGCTTGGGGGGGGGCTCCTACGAGCAGTACTTC.

This sequence joins TRBV6-5 and TRBJ1-1, with D possibly matching TRBD1 (6 bases). Germline V gene data show CDR1 as MNHEY and CDR2 as SVGAGI. The CDR3 extends over 15 amino acids. The V end was cut by 2 bases, the J end by 3 bases, with 13 bases between. CDR3 sequence reads: CASSYRGNRDTEAFF. The CDR3 nucleotides are TGTGCCAGCAGTTACAGGGGGAATAGGGACACTGAAGCTTTCTTT.

V is TRBV7-2 and J is TRBJ2-7; no reliable D call. Germline V gene data show CDR1 as SGHTA and CDR2 as FQGNSA. V shed 2 bases and J shed 0 bases, with 8 bases lying between them. The CDR3 has 14 amino acids. CDR3 bases: TGTGCCAGCAGCTTAAGTACAGTCTCCTACGAGCAGTACTTC. Residues: CASSLSTVSYEQYF.

V usage is TRBV5-6 and J usage is TRBJ2-3; D ambiguous. The germline CDR1 and CDR2 sequences are SGHDT and YYEEEE. V was shortened by 0 bases and J by 0 bases, with 14 bases between the two germline ends. This CDR3 is 17 amino acids long. CDR3 sequence (DNA): TGTGCCAGCAGCTTGGCCTCGCAACACCTTAGCACAGATACGCAGTATTTT. Translated, it gives CASSLASQHLSTDTQYF.

This sequence joins TRBV29-1 and TRBJ2-5, with 8 bases matching TRBD1. Germline V gene data show CDR1 as SQVTM and CDR2 as ANQGSEA. The CDR3 has 12 residues. V lost 2 bases to trimming and J lost 4 bases; unmatched junction nucleotides: 0. CDR3 protein: CSVEQGAETQYF. Written as DNA, the CDR3 is TGCAGCGTTGAACAGGGGGCAGAGACCCAGTACTTC.

This sequence joins TRBV15 and TRBJ2-7; 7 positions match TRBD1. This CDR3 region has 15 residues. V shed 5 bases and J 5 bases; nucleotides not matched to a gene: 12. CDR1 is LNHNV and CDR2 is YYDKDF in the germline V gene (reference sequence). DNA for the CDR3: TGTGCCACCAGCTCCCGAAGGACAGGCCCCAACGAGCAGTACTTC. Encoded protein: CATSSRRTGPNEQYF.

The table lists this clone with a few counts. V is TRBV28 and J is TRBJ2-7, with 7 bases lining up with TRBD2. In germline, CDR1 is MDHEN, CDR2 SYDVKM. The CDR3 consists of 15 residues. V trimming: 3 bases; J trimming: 0 bases; junction bases outside the gene matches: 5. CDR3 amino acids: CASSFGGGYSYEQYF. The CDR3 DNA reads as TGTGCCAGCAGTTTTGGGGGGGGGTACTCCTACGAGCAGTACTTC.

This sequence joins TRBV5-1 and TRBJ2-3; possibly TRBD2 for D (5 bases). The CDR3 is made up of 17 amino acids. Between the trimmed V and J ends, which lost 0 bases and 5 bases, there was a span of 19 bases. Germline CDR1 is SGHRS and CDR2 is YFSETQ. CDR3 amino acids: CASSLEGGGPDVDTQYF. CDR3 in DNA: TGCGCCAGCAGCTTGGAAGGCGGAGGCCCTGATGTAGATACGCAGTATTTT. Using reference TRBV5-1 and TRBJ2-3 for the parts outside the CDR3, the full variable domain is KAGVTQTPRYLIKTRGQQVTLSCSPISGHRSVSWYQQTPGQGLQFLFEYFSETQRNKGNFPGRFSGRQFSNSRSEMNVSTLELGDSALYLCASSLEGGGPDVDTQYFGPGTRLTVL.

The rearrangement joins TRBV5-1 to TRBJ2-2, with 12 bases fitting TRBD1. The CDR3 is 15 residues long. CDR1 and CDR2 (germline): SGHRS, YFSETQ. V shed 5 bases and J 4 bases; nucleotides not matched to a gene: 3. In DNA form, the CDR3 reads TGCGCCAGCAGTAAGGGACAGGGGGCCACCGGGGAGCTGTTTTTT. It specifies CASSKGQGATGELFF.

This sequence joins TRBV7-9 and TRBJ2-7; the D is unclear. There are 14 residues in the CDR3. Trimming removed 1 base from V and 0 bases from J, with 7 bases in between. Germline lookup yields CDR1 SEHNR and CDR2 FQNEAQ (reference sequence). The CDR3 DNA is TGTGCCAGCAGCTTAGGGCATGTCTCCTACGAGCAGTACTTC. Its protein is CASSLGHVSYEQYF.